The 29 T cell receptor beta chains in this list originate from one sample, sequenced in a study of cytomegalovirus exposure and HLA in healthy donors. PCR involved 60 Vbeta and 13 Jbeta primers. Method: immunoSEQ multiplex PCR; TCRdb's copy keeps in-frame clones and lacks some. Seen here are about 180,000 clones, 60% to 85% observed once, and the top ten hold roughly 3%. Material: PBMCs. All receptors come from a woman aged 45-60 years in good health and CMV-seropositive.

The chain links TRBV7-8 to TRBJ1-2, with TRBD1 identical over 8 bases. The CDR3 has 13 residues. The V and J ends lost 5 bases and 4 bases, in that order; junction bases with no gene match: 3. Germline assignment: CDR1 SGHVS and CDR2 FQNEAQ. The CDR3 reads CASSGDRGYGYTF. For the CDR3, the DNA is TGTGCCAGCAGCGGAGACAGGGGCTATGGCTACACCTTC.

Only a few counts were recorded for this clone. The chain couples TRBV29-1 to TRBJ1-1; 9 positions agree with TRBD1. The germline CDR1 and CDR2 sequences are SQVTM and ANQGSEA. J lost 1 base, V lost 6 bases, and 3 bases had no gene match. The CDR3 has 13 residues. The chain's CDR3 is CSVGQGTNTEAFF. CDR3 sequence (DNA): TGCAGCGTCGGACAGGGGACGAACACTGAAGCTTTCTTT.

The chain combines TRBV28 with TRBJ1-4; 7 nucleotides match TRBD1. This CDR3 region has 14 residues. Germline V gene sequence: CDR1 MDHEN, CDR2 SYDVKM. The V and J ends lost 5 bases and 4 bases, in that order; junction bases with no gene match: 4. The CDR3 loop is CASSGDSFNEKLFF. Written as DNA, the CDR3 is TGTGCCAGCAGTGGGGACAGCTTTAATGAAAAACTGTTTTTT. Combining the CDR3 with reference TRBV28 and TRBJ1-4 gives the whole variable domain DVKVTQSSRYLVKRTGEKVFLECVQDMDHENMFWYRQDPGLGLRLIYFSYDVKMKEKGDIPEGYSVSREKKERFSLILESASTNQTSMYLCASSGDSFNEKLFFGSGTQLSVL.

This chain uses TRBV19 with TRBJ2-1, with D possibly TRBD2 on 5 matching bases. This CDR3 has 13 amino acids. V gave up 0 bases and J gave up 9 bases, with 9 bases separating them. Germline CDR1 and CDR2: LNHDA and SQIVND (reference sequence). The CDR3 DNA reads TGTGCCAGTAGTATAGAGCGGGCGGGTGAGCAGTTCTTC. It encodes CASSIERAGEQFF.

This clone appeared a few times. The CDR3 DNA is TGTGCCAGTCGCGGGGGGGCCCGAGAGACCCAGTACTTC. It encodes CASRGGARETQYF. The chain has TRBV27 and TRBJ2-5; the match to TRBD2 covers 9 bases. CDR1 and CDR2 (germline): MNHEY, SMNVEV (reference sequence). The CDR3 extends over 13 amino acids. With V trimmed by 9 bases and J by 4 bases, 6 bases remained unmatched.

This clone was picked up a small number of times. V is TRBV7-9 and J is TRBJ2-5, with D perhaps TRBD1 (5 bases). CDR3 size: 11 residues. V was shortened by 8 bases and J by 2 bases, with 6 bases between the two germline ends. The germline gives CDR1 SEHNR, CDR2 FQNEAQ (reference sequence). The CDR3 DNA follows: TGTGCCAGCCAGGGTCAAGAGACCCAGTACTTC. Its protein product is CASQGQETQYF.

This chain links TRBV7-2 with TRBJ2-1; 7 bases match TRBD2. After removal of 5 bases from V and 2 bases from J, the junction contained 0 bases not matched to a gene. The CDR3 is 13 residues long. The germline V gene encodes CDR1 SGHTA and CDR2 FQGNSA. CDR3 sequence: CASSGGAYNEQFF. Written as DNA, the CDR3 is TGTGCCAGCAGCGGGGGGGCCTACAATGAGCAGTTCTTC.

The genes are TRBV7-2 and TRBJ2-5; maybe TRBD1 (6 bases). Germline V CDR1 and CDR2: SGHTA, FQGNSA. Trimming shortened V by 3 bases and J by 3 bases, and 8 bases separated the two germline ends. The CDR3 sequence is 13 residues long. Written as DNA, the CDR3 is TGTGCCAGCAGCTTCGGACAGAAAGAGACCCAGTACTTC. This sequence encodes CASSFGQKETQYF.

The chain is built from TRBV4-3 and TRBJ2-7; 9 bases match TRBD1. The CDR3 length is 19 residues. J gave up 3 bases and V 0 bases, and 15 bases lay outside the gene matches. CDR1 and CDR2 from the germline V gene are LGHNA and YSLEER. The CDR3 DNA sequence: TGCGCCAGCAGCCAAGATTTAGTTGGGACAGGGTACCTCAGCTACGAGCAGTACTTC. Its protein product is CASSQDLVGTGYLSYEQYF.

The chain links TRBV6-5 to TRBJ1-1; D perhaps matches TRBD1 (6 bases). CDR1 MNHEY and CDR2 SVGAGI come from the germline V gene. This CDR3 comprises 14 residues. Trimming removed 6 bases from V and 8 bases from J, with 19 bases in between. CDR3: CASRLTQQGTEAFF. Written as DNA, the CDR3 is TGTGCCAGCAGATTAACACAACAGGGAACCGAAGCTTTCTTT.

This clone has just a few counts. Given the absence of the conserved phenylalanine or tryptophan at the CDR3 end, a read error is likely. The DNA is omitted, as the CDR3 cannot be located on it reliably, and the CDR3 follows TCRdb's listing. The CDR3 loop is CATFLGGSI. The chain recombines TRBV6-5 with TRBJ1-2; the table's D gene call, TRBD1, was not cross checked with the DNA. Germline loops: CDR1 MNHEY, CDR2 SVGAGI. The CDR3 contains 9 residues when both ends are counted.

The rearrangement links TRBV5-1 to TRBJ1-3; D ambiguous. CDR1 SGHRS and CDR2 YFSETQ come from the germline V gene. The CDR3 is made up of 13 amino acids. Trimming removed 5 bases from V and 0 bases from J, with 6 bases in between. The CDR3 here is CASRESSGNTIYF. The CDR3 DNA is TGCGCCAGCAGGGAGAGCTCTGGAAACACCATATATTTT.

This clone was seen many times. The CDR3 DNA reads as TGTGCCAGCAGCCCCCCGGGATCTTCAACTGGGGGCTACACCTTC. This sequence encodes CASSPPGSSTGGYTF. This sequence joins TRBV7-6 and TRBJ1-2; D uncertain. Germline CDR1 and CDR2: SGHVS and FNYEAQ. The germline V and J ends were trimmed by 5 bases and 8 bases, with 21 bases remaining between them. The CDR3 is 15 amino acids.

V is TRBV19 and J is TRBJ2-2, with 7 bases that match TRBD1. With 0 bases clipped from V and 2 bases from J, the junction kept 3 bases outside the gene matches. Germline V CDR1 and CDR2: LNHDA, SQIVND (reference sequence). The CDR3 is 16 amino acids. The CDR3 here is CASSIETGTNTGELFF. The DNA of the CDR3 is TGTGCCAGTAGTATAGAGACAGGGACCAACACCGGGGAGCTGTTTTTT. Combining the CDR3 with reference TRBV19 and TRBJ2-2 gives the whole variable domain DGGITQSPKYLFRKEGQNVTLSCEQNLNHDAMYWYRQDPGQGLRLIYYSQIVNDFQKGDIAEGYSVSREKKESFPLTVTSAQKNPTAFYLCASSIETGTNTGELFFGEGSRLTVL.

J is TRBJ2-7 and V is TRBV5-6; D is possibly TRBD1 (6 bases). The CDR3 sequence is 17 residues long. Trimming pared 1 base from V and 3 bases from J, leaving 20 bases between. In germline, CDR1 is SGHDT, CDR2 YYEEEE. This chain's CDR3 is CASSLLGAQGRNYEQYF. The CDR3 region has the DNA TGTGCCAGCAGCTTGTTAGGGGCACAGGGTAGAAACTACGAGCAGTACTTC.

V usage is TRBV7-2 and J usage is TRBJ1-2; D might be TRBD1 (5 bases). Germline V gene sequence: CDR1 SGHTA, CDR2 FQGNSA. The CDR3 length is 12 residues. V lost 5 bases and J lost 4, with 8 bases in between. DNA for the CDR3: TGTGCCAGCAGCAGGCAGGGCTATGGCTACACCTTC. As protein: CASSRQGYGYTF.

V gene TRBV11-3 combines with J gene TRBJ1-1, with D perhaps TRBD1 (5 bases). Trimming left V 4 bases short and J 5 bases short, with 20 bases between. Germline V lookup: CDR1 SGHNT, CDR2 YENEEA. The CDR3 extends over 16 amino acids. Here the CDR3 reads CASSSRVVGGGTEAFF. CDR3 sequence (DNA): TGTGCCAGCAGCTCCCGGGTCGTCGGGGGGGGGACTGAAGCTTTCTTT.

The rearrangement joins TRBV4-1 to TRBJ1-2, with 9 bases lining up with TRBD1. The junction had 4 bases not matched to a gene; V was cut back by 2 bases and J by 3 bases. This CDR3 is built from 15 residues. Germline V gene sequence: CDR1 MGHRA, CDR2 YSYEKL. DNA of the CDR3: TGCGCCAGCAGCCAACCGACAGGGGGGGACTATGGCTACACCTTC. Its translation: CASSQPTGGDYGYTF.

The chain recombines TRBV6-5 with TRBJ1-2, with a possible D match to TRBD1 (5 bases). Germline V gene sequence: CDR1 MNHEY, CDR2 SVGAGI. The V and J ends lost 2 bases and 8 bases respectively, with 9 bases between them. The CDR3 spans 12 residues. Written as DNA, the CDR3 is TGTGCCAGCAGTTACGGGGGGGAGGGCTACACCTTC. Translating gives CASSYGGEGYTF.

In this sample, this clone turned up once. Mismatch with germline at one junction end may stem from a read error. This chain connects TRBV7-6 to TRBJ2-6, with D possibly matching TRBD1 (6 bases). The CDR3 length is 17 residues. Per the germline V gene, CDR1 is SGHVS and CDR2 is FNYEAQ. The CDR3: CASSRLGSGAGANGLTF. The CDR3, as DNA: TGTGCCAGCAGCCGATTGGGGAGTGGTGCAGGGGCCAACGGCCTGACTTTC. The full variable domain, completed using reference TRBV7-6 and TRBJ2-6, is GAGVSQSPRYKVTKRGQDVALRCDPISGHVSLYWYRQALGQGPEFLTYFNYEAQQDKSGLPNDRFSAERPEGSISTLTIQRTEQRDSAMYRCASSRLGSGAGANGLTFGAGSRLTVL.

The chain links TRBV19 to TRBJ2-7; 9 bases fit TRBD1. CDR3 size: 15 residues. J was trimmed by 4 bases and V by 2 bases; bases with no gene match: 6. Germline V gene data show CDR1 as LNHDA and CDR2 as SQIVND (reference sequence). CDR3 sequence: CASSIKGTGSYEQYF. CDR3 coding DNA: TGTGCCAGTAGTATAAAAGGGACAGGGTCTTACGAGCAGTACTTC. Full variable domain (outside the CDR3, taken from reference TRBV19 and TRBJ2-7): DGGITQSPKYLFRKEGQNVTLSCEQNLNHDAMYWYRQDPGQGLRLIYYSQIVNDFQKGDIAEGYSVSREKKESFPLTVTSAQKNPTAFYLCASSIKGTGSYEQYFGPGTRLTVT.

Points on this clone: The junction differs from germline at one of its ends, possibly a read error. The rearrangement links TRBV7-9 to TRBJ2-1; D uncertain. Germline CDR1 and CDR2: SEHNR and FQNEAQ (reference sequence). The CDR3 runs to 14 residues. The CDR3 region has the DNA TGTTCCAGCAGCTTCAGCCCTAGTGGTGATGAGCAGTTCTTC. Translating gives CSSSFSPSGDEQFF. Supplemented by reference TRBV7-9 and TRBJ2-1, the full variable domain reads DTGVSQNPRHKITKRGQNVTFRCDPISEHNRLYWYRQTLGQGPEFLTYFQNEAQLEKSRLLSDRFSAERPKGSFSTLEIQRTEQGDSAMYLCSSSFSPSGDEQFFGPGTRLTVL.

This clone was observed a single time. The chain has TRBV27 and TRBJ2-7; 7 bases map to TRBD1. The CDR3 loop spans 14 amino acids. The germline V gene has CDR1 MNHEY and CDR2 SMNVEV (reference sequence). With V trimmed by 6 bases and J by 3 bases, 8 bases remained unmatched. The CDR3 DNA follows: TGTGCCAGCAGGCGACCGGGACAGATCTACGAGCAGTACTTC. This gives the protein CASRRPGQIYEQYF.

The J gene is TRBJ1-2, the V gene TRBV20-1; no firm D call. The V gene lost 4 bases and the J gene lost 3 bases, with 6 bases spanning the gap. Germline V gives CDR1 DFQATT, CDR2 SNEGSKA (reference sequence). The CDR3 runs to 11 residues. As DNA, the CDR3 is TGCAGTGCTAAGCGCGACTATGGCTACACCTTC. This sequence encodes CSAKRDYGYTF.

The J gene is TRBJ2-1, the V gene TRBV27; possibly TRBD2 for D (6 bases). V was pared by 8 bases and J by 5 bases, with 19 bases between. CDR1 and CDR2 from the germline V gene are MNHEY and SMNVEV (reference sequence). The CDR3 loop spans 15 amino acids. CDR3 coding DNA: TGTGCCAGCGCGGGGCAGGGATGGAAACACAATGAGCAGTTCTTC. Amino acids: CASAGQGWKHNEQFF.

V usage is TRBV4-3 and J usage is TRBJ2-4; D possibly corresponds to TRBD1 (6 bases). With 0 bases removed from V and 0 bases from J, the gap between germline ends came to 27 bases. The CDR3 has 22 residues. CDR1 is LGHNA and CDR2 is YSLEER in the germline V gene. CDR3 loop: CASSQDQWGRPEGPRAKNIQYF. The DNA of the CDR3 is TGCGCCAGCAGCCAAGATCAGTGGGGGCGGCCTGAGGGGCCACGAGCCAAAAACATTCAGTACTTC.

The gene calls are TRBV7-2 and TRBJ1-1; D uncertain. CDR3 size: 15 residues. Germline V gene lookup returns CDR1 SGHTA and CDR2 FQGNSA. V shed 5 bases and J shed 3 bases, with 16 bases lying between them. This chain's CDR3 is CASSPGGGQDTEAFF. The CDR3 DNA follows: TGTGCCAGCAGCCCTGGCGGAGGGCAGGACACTGAAGCTTTCTTT.

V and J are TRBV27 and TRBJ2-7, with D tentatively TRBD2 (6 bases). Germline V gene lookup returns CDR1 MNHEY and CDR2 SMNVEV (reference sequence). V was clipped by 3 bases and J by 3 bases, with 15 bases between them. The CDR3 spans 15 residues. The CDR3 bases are TGTGCCAGCAGTTTTAACGGGGCGGGGCTCTACGAGCAGTACTTC. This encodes CASSFNGAGLYEQYF.

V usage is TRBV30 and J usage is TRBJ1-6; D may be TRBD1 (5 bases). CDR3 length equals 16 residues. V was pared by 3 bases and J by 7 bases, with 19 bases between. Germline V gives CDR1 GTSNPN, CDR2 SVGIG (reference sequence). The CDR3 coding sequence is TGTGCCTGGAGCCCTGGGGAGGGGCTCGCCAATTCACCCCTCCACTTT. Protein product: CAWSPGEGLANSPLHF.